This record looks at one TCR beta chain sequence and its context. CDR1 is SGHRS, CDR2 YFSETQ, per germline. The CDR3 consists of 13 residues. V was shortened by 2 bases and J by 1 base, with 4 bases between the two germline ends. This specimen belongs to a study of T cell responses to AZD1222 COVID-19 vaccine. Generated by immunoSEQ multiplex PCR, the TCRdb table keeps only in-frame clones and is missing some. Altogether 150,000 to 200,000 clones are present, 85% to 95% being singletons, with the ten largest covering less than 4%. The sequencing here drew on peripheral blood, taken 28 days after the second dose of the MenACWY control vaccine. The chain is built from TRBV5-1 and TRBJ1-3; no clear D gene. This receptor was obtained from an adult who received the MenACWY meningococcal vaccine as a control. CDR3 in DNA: TGCGCCAGCAGCTTCCAATCTGGAAACACCATATATTTT. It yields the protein CASSFQSGNTIYF.